Below, 14 T cell receptor beta chains from the same sample are listed, as sequenced in a study of Tregs in tolerant kidney transplant recipients. Sequencing was performed with immunoSEQ multiplex PCR; in TCRdb, only in-frame clones are kept and a portion is missing. Here the sample spans roughly 69,000 clones, 85% to 90% being singletons. The sequences come from CD4+ T cells from blood, collected before the transplant. The source of these receptors is a human donor who received a combined kidney and bone marrow transplant.

The V gene is TRBV7-8, the J gene TRBJ2-7; 7 bases are shared with TRBD2. The germline gives CDR1 SGHVS, CDR2 FQNEAQ. Trimming took 3 bases from V and 3 from J; bases not matched to a gene: 8. This CDR3 contains 15 residues. CDR3: CASSFLSGLHYEQYF. Here the CDR3 DNA reads TGTGCCAGCAGCTTTCTTAGCGGGCTTCACTACGAGCAGTACTTC.

V usage is TRBV10-3 and J usage is TRBJ1-2, with 8 bases that match TRBD1. Trimming took 0 bases from V and 4 from J; bases not matched to a gene: 7. The CDR3 has 16 residues. Germline V CDR1 and CDR2: ENHRY, SYGVKD. The CDR3 loop is CAISESTGELVYGYTF. The DNA for the CDR3 is TGTGCCATCAGTGAGTCGACAGGGGAGTTGGTCTATGGCTACACCTTC.

V usage is TRBV4-3 and J usage is TRBJ2-3; TRBD2 is a possible D gene (6 bases). This CDR3 is 15 amino acids long. The germline gives CDR1 LGHNA, CDR2 YSLEER. Trimming took 4 bases from V and 4 from J, leaving 15 bases between them. CDR3 loop: CASSPDGGEADTQYF. The CDR3 region has the DNA TGCGCCAGCAGCCCAGACGGAGGGGAGGCAGATACGCAGTATTTT.

V gene TRBV7-9 combines with J gene TRBJ2-1; 8 bases are a match to TRBD2. V lost 0 bases to trimming and J lost 9 bases; unmatched junction nucleotides: 4. The length of the CDR3 is 14 residues. Per the germline V gene, CDR1 is SEHNR and CDR2 is FQNEAQ (reference sequence). The CDR3 protein is CASSLASGKFEQFF. The CDR3 DNA reads as TGTGCCAGCAGCTTAGCTAGCGGGAAGTTTGAGCAGTTCTTC.

This clone was counted a few times. The chain links TRBV5-1 to TRBJ1-2; the D gene is possibly TRBD1 (5 bases). Germline V gives CDR1 SGHRS, CDR2 YFSETQ. Trimming stripped 0 bases from V and 8 bases from J, with 17 bases between. This CDR3 spans 15 amino acids. CDR3 coding DNA: TGCGCCAGCAGCTTGGATGGACACGAAGCCCAAGGCTACACCTTC. Amino acid sequence: CASSLDGHEAQGYTF.

The CDR3 nucleotides are TGTGCCAGCAGTCGAATCCCGGGACAGGGGGCGTTGGCTAATGAAAAACTGTTTTTT. Protein: CASSRIPGQGALANEKLFF. The V and J genes are TRBV28 and TRBJ1-4; TRBD1 aligns across 12 bases. The V gene end was trimmed by 5 bases and the J gene end by 3 bases; junction bases not matched to a gene: 13. The CDR3 runs to 19 residues. Germline assignment: CDR1 MDHEN and CDR2 SYDVKM.

This clone was detected a few times. This chain links TRBV29-1 with TRBJ2-7; TRBD2 agrees at 7 bases. With 3 bases clipped from V and 2 bases from J, the junction kept 4 bases outside the gene matches. The V gene's germline CDR1 is SQVTM and CDR2 ANQGSEA. This CDR3 region has 13 residues. For the CDR3, the DNA is TGCAGCGTTGAGACTAGCCCAACCTACGAGCAGTACTTC. This codes for CSVETSPTYEQYF.

This rearrangement joins TRBV2 to TRBJ2-7; TRBD2 might be the D (6 bases). The V end lost 8 bases, the J end lost 7 bases, and 21 bases lay between the germline ends. In germline, CDR1 is SNHLY, CDR2 FYNNEI. The CDR3 runs to 14 residues. DNA of the CDR3: TGTGCCAGCGCGACGACCGGGACTTTTAGAGAGCAGTACTTC. Protein sequence: CASATTGTFREQYF.

This chain's CDR3 is CATRNVGRVDEQYF. CDR3 DNA: TGTGCCACCAGAAACGTGGGCAGGGTCGACGAGCAGTACTTC. V usage is TRBV15 and J usage is TRBJ2-7; tentatively, D is TRBD1 (5 bases). This CDR3 comprises 14 residues. Germline loops: CDR1 LNHNV, CDR2 YYDKDF (reference sequence). V lost 6 bases to trimming and J lost 5 bases, with 17 bases between them.

The V gene is TRBV6-1, the J gene TRBJ1-5; tentative D call: TRBD1 (6 bases). The CDR3 length is 15 residues. CDR1 is MNHNS, CDR2 SASEGT, per germline. Trimming took off 6 bases at V and 4 bases at J, with 16 bases between the two ends. CDR3 region: CASSLGQLGNQPQHF. The CDR3 DNA reads TGTGCCAGCAGCTTAGGACAGTTAGGGAATCAGCCCCAGCATTTT.

This clone was seen only once. V is TRBV6-5 and J is TRBJ2-2, with 7 bases identical to TRBD2. Germline trimming cut 3 bases from V and 5 bases from J; bases unmatched to any gene: 9. This CDR3 spans 16 amino acids. CDR1 and CDR2 (germline): MNHEY, SVGAGI. The CDR3, as DNA: TGTGCCAGCAGTTATTCGTATAGACTAGCTACCGGGGAGCTGTTTTTT. It is translated as CASSYSYRLATGELFF.

The chain combines TRBV19 with TRBJ2-3; D not resolved. Trimming left V 3 bases short and J 3 bases short, with 13 bases between. The germline gives CDR1 LNHDA, CDR2 SQIVND (reference sequence). The CDR3 is made up of 15 amino acids. The CDR3: CASSMAAGETDTQYF. CDR3 in DNA: TGTGCCAGTAGTATGGCGGCTGGAGAAACAGATACGCAGTATTTT.

This sequence joins TRBV7-9 and TRBJ2-7, with D possibly matching TRBD2 (5 bases). The CDR3 has 15 residues. Germline CDR1 and CDR2: SEHNR and FQNEAQ (reference sequence). The V gene lost 5 bases and the J gene lost 2 bases, with 16 bases spanning the gap. CDR3 residues: CASSPSPGGPYEQYF. In nucleotides, the CDR3 is TGTGCCAGCAGCCCCAGCCCAGGAGGTCCCTACGAGCAGTACTTC.

The rearrangement uses TRBV5-1 and TRBJ2-2; 9 nucleotides line up with TRBD1. V shed 4 bases and J 7 bases; nucleotides not matched to a gene: 11. The CDR3 has 16 residues. Looked up from germline, CDR1 is SGHRS and CDR2 is YFSETQ. CDR3 amino acids: CASSPPGQGAVGELFF. The CDR3, as DNA: TGCGCCAGCAGCCCGCCGGGACAGGGTGCTGTCGGGGAGCTGTTTTTT.